This TCR beta chain was retrieved from a study of cytomegalovirus exposure and HLA in healthy donors. At the level of the study: Earlier findings included about 120 million unique TCR beta sequences obtained from 150 million to 200 million T cells.

The PCR ran on 60 Vbeta and 13 Jbeta primers. Only in-frame clones appear in the TCRdb table, and some are missing; sequencing was by immunoSEQ multiplex PCR. The sample holds 200,000 to 250,000 clones, approximately 70% seen once. The TCR was taken from a man aged 40-50 years in good health and CMV-seropositive. The sequencing sample was made of PBMCs.

CDR3 coding DNA: TGTGCCAGCAGCCAAGTCTACGAGTTCATCCGAAACTCTGGAAACACCATATATTTT. This translates into CASSQVYEFIRNSGNTIYF. This chain joins TRBV11-2 and TRBJ1-3; no firm D call. The V and J ends lost 5 bases and 0 bases respectively, with 23 bases between them. Germline CDR1 is SGHAT and CDR2 is FQNNGV. The CDR3 is made up of 19 amino acids.